The 25 T cell receptor beta chains in this list originate from one sample, sequenced in a study of human T cells and chemical hapten exposure. This sample's time point: patch test 3, about 24 weeks after DPC sensitization. Treatment indicated: therapeutic diphenylcyclopropenone sensitization with weekly scalp DPC. In TCRdb, the RACE reads were re-called with MiXCR into one record per CDR3 protein. The sample shows about 190,000 distinct CDR3 sequences, around a quarter of them seen only once. The input for sequencing was whole blood, taken in connection with sensitization to the hapten diphenylcyclopropenone (DPC). The receptors derive from a woman between 35 and 50 years old with alopecia areata. Some clones in this sample may be carry-over from other donors' samples.

This clonotype was counted only a few times. The V gene is TRBV7-3, the J gene TRBJ2-3, with D tentatively TRBD1 (6 bases). The ends were cut back, 5 bases at V and 4 bases at J, with 10 bases in the middle. Germline assignment: CDR1 SGHTA and CDR2 FQGTGA. The CDR3 spans 13 residues. CDR3 sequence: CASSKTGPDTQYF. Written as DNA, the CDR3 is TGTGCCAGCAGCAAGACAGGTCCAGATACGCAGTATTTT.

In this sample, this clonotype turned up a few times. V gene TRBV27 combines with J gene TRBJ1-1; D not certain. In germline, CDR1 is MNHEY, CDR2 SMNVEV (reference sequence). This CDR3 has 15 amino acids. Trimming removed 7 bases at V and 4 bases at J, with 19 bases between. The CDR3 loop reads CASTLHGIPGTEAFF. The CDR3 DNA sequence: TGTGCCAGCACCTTACACGGGATCCCAGGCACTGAAGCTTTCTTT.

This clonotype has just a few counts. The J gene is TRBJ2-7, the V gene TRBV27, with D perhaps matching TRBD2 (5 bases). Germline CDR1 MNHEY, CDR2 SMNVEV (reference sequence). V lost 8 bases, J lost 2 bases, and 19 bases lay in between. The CDR3 loop spans 15 amino acids. CDR3 region: CASAGKGRGTYEQYF. The CDR3 nucleotides read TGTGCCAGCGCCGGAAAAGGACGGGGAACCTACGAGCAGTACTTC.

This clonotype was counted a few times. This chain joins TRBV5-6 and TRBJ2-7, with 9 bases matching TRBD1. The CDR3 runs 13 residues. V was clipped by 4 bases and J by 3 bases; unmatched bases: 2. The germline V gene encodes CDR1 SGHDT and CDR2 YYEEEE. CDR3 in amino acids: CASSPTGGYEQYF. In DNA form, the CDR3 reads TGTGCCAGCAGCCCGACAGGGGGCTACGAGCAGTACTTC.

This clonotype has more than one count but fewer than ten. The chain links TRBV24-1 to TRBJ2-1, with TRBD2 matching over 10 bases. CDR1 and CDR2 from the germline V gene are KGHDR and SFDVKD. The trim removed 4 bases at V and 3 bases at J, leaving 8 bases unmatched. There are 17 residues in the CDR3. CDR3 in DNA: TGTGCCACCAGTGACGGCGGGCTAGCGGGAGACTACAATGAGCAGTTCTTC. Encoded protein: CATSDGGLAGDYNEQFF.

V is TRBV5-1 and J is TRBJ2-2; TRBD1 is a possible D gene (6 bases). This CDR3 is 15 amino acids long. Germline V lookup: CDR1 SGHRS, CDR2 YFSETQ. Deletions cut 2 bases from V and 0 bases from J, with 8 bases between. The CDR3 DNA reads TGCGCCAGCAGCTTCGGACAGTCGAACACCGGGGAGCTGTTTTTT. This gives the protein CASSFGQSNTGELFF.

V and J are TRBV28 and TRBJ1-3; 7 bases are a match to TRBD1. The germline V gene has CDR1 MDHEN and CDR2 SYDVKM. The ends lost 5 bases at V and 4 bases at J; junction bases unmatched: 8. The CDR3 loop spans 15 amino acids. The CDR3 is CASSPPGQRGNTIYF. The CDR3 DNA reads TGTGCCAGCAGTCCCCCGGGACAGAGAGGAAACACCATATATTTT.

CDR3 in DNA: TGCAGCGTTGAACAGGGGGACATTCAGTACTTC. Its translation: CSVEQGDIQYF. V is TRBV29-1 and J is TRBJ2-4, with TRBD1 matching over 7 bases. The V and J ends lost 2 bases and 8 bases, in that order; junction bases with no gene match: 0. The CDR3 totals 11 residues. CDR1 is SQVTM and CDR2 is ANQGSEA in the germline V gene.

This clonotype appeared a few times. The V call is TRBV7-3, the J call TRBJ2-1; 10 bases are a match to TRBD2. The CDR3 has 15 amino acids. V gave up 6 bases and J gave up 4 bases; unmatched junction bases: 6. Per the germline V gene, CDR1 is SGHTA and CDR2 is FQGTGA. This chain's CDR3 is CASRAGTSEYNEQFF. CDR3 nucleotides: TGTGCCAGCAGGGCCGGGACTAGCGAGTACAATGAGCAGTTCTTC.

The gene calls are TRBV28 and TRBJ1-1, with D hard to call. V was cut by 2 bases and J by 2 bases, with 9 bases left in between. CDR3 length equals 14 residues. Germline V gene sequence: CDR1 MDHEN, CDR2 SYDVKM. Here the CDR3 DNA reads TGTGCCAGCAGTTTAGGACGGTACAACACTGAAGCTTTCTTT. This sequence encodes CASSLGRYNTEAFF.

The table lists this clonotype with a few counts. The rearrangement uses TRBV20-1 and TRBJ2-7; D may be TRBD1 (6 bases). Germline CDR1 is DFQATT and CDR2 is SNEGSKA (reference sequence). V lost 3 bases, J lost 6 bases, and 6 bases lay in between. CDR3 length equals 10 residues. The CDR3 reads CSASRGEQYF. The CDR3 DNA reads TGCAGTGCTAGCAGGGGCGAGCAGTACTTC.

This clonotype appeared a few times. This chain joins TRBV7-9 and TRBJ2-5, with 11 bases lining up with TRBD2. Trimming cost V 5 bases and J 2 bases; bases outside gene matches: 7. The CDR3 is 16 residues long. Germline CDR1 and CDR2: SEHNR and FQNEAQ (reference sequence). CDR3 nucleotide sequence: TGTGCCAGCAGCGACGGGACTAGCGGATTTCAAGAGACCCAGTACTTC. Its translation: CASSDGTSGFQETQYF.

This chain connects TRBV13 to TRBJ2-5; TRBD2 might be the D (7 bases). V lost 5 bases to trimming and J lost 5 bases, with 21 bases between them. The germline V gene encodes CDR1 PRHDT and CDR2 FYEKMQ (reference sequence). The CDR3 runs 16 residues. CDR3 sequence reads: CASSVSLGGARETQYF. The CDR3, as DNA: TGTGCCAGCAGCGTCTCCCTAGGGGGGGCAAGGGAGACCCAGTACTTC.

This clonotype showed up just a few times. The DNA for the CDR3 is TGTGCCAGCACCGCGGTGCCAGGGGGCGGTGACACTGAAGCTTTCTTT. It encodes CASTAVPGGGDTEAFF. V and J are TRBV28 and TRBJ1-1, with TRBD1 matching over 8 bases. CDR3 length: 16 residues. From germline, CDR1 is MDHEN and CDR2 SYDVKM. V was pared by 7 bases and J by 3 bases, with 13 bases of the junction left unmatched.

The chain carries TRBV11-2 and TRBJ2-2, with TRBD2 matching 10 bases. The CDR3 extends over 16 amino acids. Trimming at V came to 3 bases and at J to 2 bases, leaving 3 bases not matched to a gene. Germline V gene data show CDR1 as SGHAT and CDR2 as FQNNGV. CDR3 coding DNA: TGTGCCAGCAGCTTTAGCGGGAGGCCAAACACCGGGGAGCTGTTTTTT. The encoded protein is CASSFSGRPNTGELFF.

The gene calls are TRBV4-3 and TRBJ2-1; D call uncertain. Germline values: CDR1 LGHNA, CDR2 YSLEER. Trimming pared 0 bases from V and 4 bases from J, leaving 10 bases between. This CDR3 spans 15 amino acids. In DNA, the CDR3 is TGCGCCAGCAGCCAAGATCGGACCGTTTACAATGAGCAGTTCTTC. It encodes CASSQDRTVYNEQFF.

This clonotype was picked up a small number of times. The chain combines TRBV29-1 with TRBJ2-3, with TRBD2 matching over 10 bases. This CDR3 is 15 amino acids long. Germline V gene lookup returns CDR1 SQVTM and CDR2 ANQGSEA. The J segment lost 2 bases and the V segment lost 7 bases, leaving 9 bases of the junction unmatched. CDR3 coding DNA: TGCAGCGCCATAGCCACTAGCGGGATCACAGATACGCAGTATTTT. It translates to CSAIATSGITDTQYF.

This clonotype has a handful of counts. The V and J genes are TRBV10-3 and TRBJ2-1, with 7 bases identical to TRBD2. After removal of 3 bases from V and 7 bases from J, the junction contained 12 bases not matched to a gene. From germline, CDR1 is ENHRY and CDR2 SYGVKD. The CDR3 loop spans 16 amino acids. This CDR3 is CAISDSRENLWNEQFF. The CDR3 nucleotides read TGTGCCATCAGTGACTCGCGGGAGAATCTGTGGAATGAGCAGTTCTTC.

This clonotype has a count of ten or more. The chain carries TRBV6-6 and TRBJ1-5; D gene unclear. Per germline, CDR1 MNHNY and CDR2 SVGAGI (reference sequence). V lost 3 bases, J lost 5 bases, and 5 bases lay in between. This CDR3 spans 12 amino acids. The CDR3 protein is CASSYSDQPQHF. CDR3 sequence (DNA): TGTGCCAGCAGTTATTCCGATCAGCCCCAGCATTTT.

V gene TRBV18 combines with J gene TRBJ2-5; D unclear. Germline V lookup: CDR1 KGHSH, CDR2 LQKENI. The CDR3 has 14 amino acids. With 0 bases removed from V and 4 bases from J, the gap between germline ends came to 9 bases. The CDR3 DNA is TGTGCCAGCTCACCACCGACGGTGGGAGAGACCCAGTACTTC. Protein: CASSPPTVGETQYF.

The V gene is TRBV10-3, the J gene TRBJ2-7; a possible D gene is TRBD1 (5 bases). CDR1 ENHRY and CDR2 SYGVKD come from the germline V gene. V was clipped by 4 bases and J by 6 bases, with 13 bases between them. This CDR3 region has 13 residues. In DNA, the CDR3 is TGTGCCATCAGTGTTCATACAGGATCCGAGCAGTACTTC. This gives the protein CAISVHTGSEQYF.

This clonotype was picked up a small number of times. The V and J genes are TRBV9 and TRBJ2-1, with 7 bases lining up with TRBD2. Per germline, CDR1 SGDLS and CDR2 YYNGEE. The CDR3 contains 14 residues. The V segment lost 0 bases and the J segment 7 bases; nucleotides outside the gene matches: 4. CDR3 nucleotide sequence: TGTGCCAGCAGCGTAGGCCTAGCGGTTAATGAGCAGTTCTTC. This translates into CASSVGLAVNEQFF.

The V call is TRBV10-3, the J call TRBJ1-2, with 8 bases matching TRBD1. The J segment lost 4 bases and the V segment lost 2 bases, leaving 12 bases of the junction unmatched. The CDR3 is 17 residues long. CDR1 and CDR2 from the germline V gene are ENHRY and SYGVKD. The CDR3 region is CAISEPTTGAMGYGYTF. The CDR3 coding sequence is TGTGCCATCAGTGAGCCCACGACAGGGGCCATGGGCTATGGCTACACCTTC.

This chain connects TRBV6-1 to TRBJ1-1, with D maybe TRBD1 (6 bases). Trimming stripped 7 bases from V and 0 bases from J, with 9 bases between. Germline CDR1 reads MNHNS; CDR2 reads SASEGT. The CDR3 totals 13 residues. CDR3 sequence (DNA): TGTGCCAGCATCAGACAGGTGAACACTGAAGCTTTCTTT. Translating gives CASIRQVNTEAFF.

With regard to this clonotype: One end of the junction is discordant with germline, which a read error may explain. The chain joins TRBV7-7 to TRBJ2-3, with D unresolved. Germline V gene lookup returns CDR1 SSHAT and CDR2 FNYEAQ (reference sequence). The CDR3 is 16 residues long. The CDR3 DNA sequence: TGTGCTAGCAGCTCCAAACTGTATTCCACCACAGATACGCAGTATTTT. This translates into CASSSKLYSTTDTQYF.